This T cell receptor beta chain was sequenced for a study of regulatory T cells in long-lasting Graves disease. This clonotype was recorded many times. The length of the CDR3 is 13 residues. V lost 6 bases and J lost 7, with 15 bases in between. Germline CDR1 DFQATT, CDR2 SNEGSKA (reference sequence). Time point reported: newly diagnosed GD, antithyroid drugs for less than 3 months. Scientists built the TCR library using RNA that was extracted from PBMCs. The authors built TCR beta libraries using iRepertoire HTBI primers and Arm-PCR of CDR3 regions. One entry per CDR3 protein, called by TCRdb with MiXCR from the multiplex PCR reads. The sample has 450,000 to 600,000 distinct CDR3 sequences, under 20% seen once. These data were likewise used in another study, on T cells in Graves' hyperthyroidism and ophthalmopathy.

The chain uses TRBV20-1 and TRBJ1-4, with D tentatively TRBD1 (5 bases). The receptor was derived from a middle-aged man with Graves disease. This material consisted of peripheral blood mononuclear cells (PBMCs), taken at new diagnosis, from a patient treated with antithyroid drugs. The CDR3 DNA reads TGCAGTGCCGACGAGGGACGGGGTGAAAAACTGTTTTTT. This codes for CSADEGRGEKLFF.